This entry describes one T cell receptor (beta chain). The antigen is not known. This sample is part of a study of T-cell reconstitution after alpha-beta-depleted transplantation in children. Researchers prepared the TCRbeta library using unique molecular identifiers, the study reports. TCRdb independently ran MiXCR on the PCR reads; one entry per CDR3 protein. The sample records roughly 340,000 distinct CDR3 sequences, 15% to 20% being singletons. Points from the study as a whole: Where alpha-beta T cells came from about two months after transplant was reportedly several hundred expanded graft clones. Newly produced T cells mostly accounted for T-cell counts and diversity one year post-transplant.

This TCR derives from a male patient aged 2 to 10 who had a stem cell transplant for acute lymphoblastic leukemia, so the T cells may come from the graft donor. Sequencing was performed on PBMCs, mostly from graft donor cells, taken 360 days after TCRalphabeta/CD19-depleted stem cell transplant.

The CDR3 region is CSAPTGSPQETQYF. In DNA form, the CDR3 reads TGCAGTGCCCCGACAGGGAGTCCCCAAGAGACCCAGTACTTC. The chain employs TRBV20-1 and TRBJ2-5; 7 nucleotides agree with TRBD1. This CDR3 has 14 residues. Germline CDR1 and CDR2: DFQATT and SNEGSKA (reference sequence). Germline trimming cut 6 bases from V and 1 base from J; bases unmatched to any gene: 8.